This T cell receptor beta chain was captured by sequencing in a study of cytomegalovirus exposure and HLA in healthy donors. The CDR3 has 12 residues. Trimming shortened V by 5 bases and J by 1 base, and 9 bases separated the two germline ends. Looked up from germline, CDR1 is GTSNPN and CDR2 is SVGIG (reference sequence). Assay: immunoSEQ multiplex PCR; the TCRdb copy retains only in-frame clones and omits some. The data contain 90,000 or so clones, roughly 85% of them singletons. The rearrangement joins TRBV30 to TRBJ2-7; possibly TRBD2 for D (6 bases). The sample taken for sequencing was PBMCs. The source of this sequence is a man between 18 and 35 years old in good health and CMV-seropositive. CDR3 residues: CAWGGLSYEQYV. DNA of the CDR3: TGTGCCTGGGGGGGACTTTCCTACGAGCAGTACGTC.